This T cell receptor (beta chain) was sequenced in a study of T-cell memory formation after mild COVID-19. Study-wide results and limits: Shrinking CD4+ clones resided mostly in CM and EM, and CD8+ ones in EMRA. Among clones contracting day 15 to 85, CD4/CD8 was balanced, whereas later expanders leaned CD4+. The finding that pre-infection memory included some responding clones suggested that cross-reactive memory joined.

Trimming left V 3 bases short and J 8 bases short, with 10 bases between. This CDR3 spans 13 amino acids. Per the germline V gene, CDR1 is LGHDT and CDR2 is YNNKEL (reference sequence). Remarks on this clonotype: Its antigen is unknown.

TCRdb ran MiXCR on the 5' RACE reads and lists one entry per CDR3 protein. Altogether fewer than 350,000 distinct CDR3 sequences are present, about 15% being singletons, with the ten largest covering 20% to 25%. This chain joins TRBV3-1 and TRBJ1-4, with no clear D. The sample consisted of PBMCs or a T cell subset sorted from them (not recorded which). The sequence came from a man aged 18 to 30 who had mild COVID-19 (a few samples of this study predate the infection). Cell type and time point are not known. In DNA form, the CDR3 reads TGTGCCAGCAGCCACTCACACGGGGAAAAACTGTTTTTT. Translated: CASSHSHGEKLFF.